This TCR beta chain was profiled in a study of blood T cell repertoires in COVID-19. The protocol was immunoSEQ multiplex PCR, while the TCRdb copy is restricted to in-frame clones and leaves out a portion. The data contain roughly 250,000 clones, about 85% of them singletons. The germline gives CDR1 KGHSH, CDR2 LQKENI. The CDR3 loop spans 17 amino acids. Trimming left V 0 bases short and J 5 bases short, with 16 bases between. This chain links TRBV18 with TRBJ2-2, with TRBD2 as a possible D gene (5 bases). Sequenced material: PBMCs or T cells enriched from blood (not recorded which). This clonotype was sampled from a woman between 25 and 40 years old with acute COVID-19. The CDR3 loop reads CASSPPLAILGTGELFF. DNA for the CDR3: TGTGCCAGCTCACCACCTCTAGCAATATTGGGTACCGGGGAGCTGTTTTTT.